This is a list of T cell receptor beta chains from one sample in a study of shared clonotypes between healthy human individuals. TCRdb's table, derived via immunoSEQ multiplex PCR, lists solely in-frame clones and lacks some. This sample has 550,000 to 850,000 clones, with 55% to 80% found just once. The sequencing input was memory CD4+ T cells sorted from blood. The receptor set was obtained from a woman in her 30s in good health. CDR3s include the opening cysteine and the closing phenylalanine or tryptophan. D genes are given only for firm matches. Size is omitted from some rows. Given values are once, few, many or a class for expanded clones.

TRBJ2-3,TRBV27,NA,NA,CASSLKGGTDTQYF,TGTGCCAGCAGTTTAAAAGGGGGCACAGATACGCAGTATTTT
TRBJ2-7,TRBV28,NA,TRBD1,CASSFRTGPGEQYF,TGTGCCAGCAGCTTCAGGACAGGGCCGGGCGAGCAGTACTTC
TRBJ2-5,TRBV4-1,few,TRBD2,CASSQGPGGEETQYF,TGCGCCAGCAGCCAAGGGCCCGGGGGGGAAGAGACCCAGTACTTC
TRBJ1-1,TRBV9,many,NA,CASSVGFNTEAFF,TGTGCCAGCAGCGTGGGCTTTAACACTGAAGCTTTCTTT
TRBJ2-6,TRBV11-3,NA,NA,CASSPTSGANVLTF,TGTGCCAGCAGCCCGACCTCTGGGGCCAACGTCCTGACTTTC
TRBJ1-5,TRBV28,once,NA,CASRAKLDWGFGNQPQHF,TGTGCCAGCAGAGCTAAACTTGACTGGGGCTTCGGCAATCAGCCCCAGCATTTT
TRBJ1-5,TRBV28,NA,NA,CASNQIVPRDRLDGPQPQHF,TGTGCCAGCAACCAAATTGTCCCCCGGGACCGCCTAGATGGTCCTCAGCCCCAGCATTTT
TRBJ1-3,TRBV2,NA,NA,CASTPLMGSGNTIYF,TGTGCCAGCACACCTTTAATGGGCTCTGGAAACACCATATATTTT
TRBJ2-1,TRBV4-1,NA,TRBD2,CASSQGLAGAGEQFF,TGCGCCAGCAGCCAAGGACTAGCGGGAGCTGGTGAGCAGTTCTTC
TRBJ1-5,TRBV5-6,few,TRBD1,CATGRDRDSNQPQHF,TGTGCCACCGGCCGGGACAGGGACAGCAATCAGCCCCAGCATTTT
TRBJ1-1,TRBV6-1,NA,NA,CASSDPRGTEAFF,TGTGCCAGCAGTGATCCACGTGGGACTGAAGCTTTCTTT
TRBJ2-7,TRBV19,few,TRBD1,CASSIGGQGGYEQYF,TGTGCCAGTAGTATCGGGGGACAGGGAGGCTACGAGCAGTACTTC
TRBJ2-7,TRBV5-4,NA,NA,CASSRERGSYEQYF,TGTGCCAGCAGCCGCGAGCGTGGGTCCTACGAGCAGTACTTC
TRBJ2-1,TRBV5-4,NA,NA,CASSLRTGRDEQFF,TGTGCCAGCAGCTTGCGGACAGGGAGGGATGAGCAGTTCTTC
TRBJ2-4,TRBV5-1,NA,NA,CASRVGEQRTLAKNIQYF,TGCGCCAGCAGGGTCGGTGAACAGCGGACCTTAGCCAAAAACATTCAGTACTTC
TRBJ2-3,TRBV6-4,NA,TRBD2,CASSDRGGADTQYF,TGTGCCAGCAGTGACAGGGGAGGGGCAGATACGCAGTATTTT
TRBJ2-3,TRBV11-3,NA,NA,CASSDAGRSTDTQYF,TGTGCCAGCAGCGATGCCGGGCGGTCCACAGATACGCAGTATTTT
TRBJ2-2,TRBV19,NA,TRBD2,CASSIEPSGGELFF,TGTGCCAGTAGTATAGAACCTAGCGGCGGGGAGCTGTTTTTT
TRBJ2-3,TRBV6-1,NA,NA,CASHQSPPRRDTQYF,TGTGCCAGCCACCAATCCCCCCCCCGAAGAGATACGCAGTATTTT
TRBJ2-1,TRBV4-1,many,NA,CASSQDRGGGLGNEQFF,TGCGCCAGCAGCCAAGATAGGGGGGGAGGCCTGGGGAATGAGCAGTTCTTC
TRBJ2-7,TRBV11-2,NA,TRBD1,CASSLVGTGTYEQYF,TGTGCCAGCAGCTTAGTAGGGACAGGTACCTACGAGCAGTACTTC
TRBJ2-1,TRBV27,NA,TRBD2,CASSLSGLAGLRFF,TGTGCCAGCAGTTTATCGGGACTAGCGGGACTAAGGTTCTTC
TRBJ2-7,TRBV5-4,once,NA,CASSPLLFYEQYF,TGCGCCAGCAGCCCCCTACTTTTCTACGAGCAGTACTTC
TRBJ2-7,TRBV5-1,few,NA,CASSLDSTYEQYF,TGCGCCAGCAGCTTGGACAGTACCTACGAGCAGTACTTC
TRBJ1-2,TRBV4-1,once,NA,CASSQPGAIQYTYGYTF,TGCGCCAGCAGCCAACCAGGGGCGATCCAATACACCTATGGCTACACCTTC
TRBJ1-4,TRBV28,NA,NA,CASSTGMNEKLFF,TGTGCCAGCAGCACAGGGATGAATGAAAAACTGTTTTTT
TRBJ1-2,TRBV6-5,NA,TRBD1,CASSYLSRQGHGYTF,TGTGCCAGCAGTTACCTCTCCAGACAGGGACATGGCTACACCTTC
TRBJ2-1,TRBV7-2,NA,TRBD1,CASSQTALTGDQQFF,TGTGCCAGCAGCCAAACGGCCCTGACAGGGGATCAGCAGTTCTTC
TRBJ2-7,TRBV2,NA,NA,CASAPRTHSYEQYF,TGTGCCAGCGCCCCCCGGACCCACTCCTACGAGCAGTACTTC
TRBJ2-7,TRBV6-5,NA,NA,CASLGTLRRDF,TGTGCCAGCTTAGGGACCCTACGCCGGGACTTC
TRBJ1-2,TRBV5-4,NA,NA,CASSPYRKVYGYTF,TGTGCCAGCAGCCCCTACAGGAAGGTGTATGGCTACACCTTC
TRBJ2-4,TRBV4-1,NA,TRBD1,CASSQGQQAKNIQYF,TGCGCCAGCAGCCAGGGACAGCAGGCCAAAAACATTCAGTACTTC
TRBJ2-7,TRBV5-4,once,NA,CASSSGTSPYEQYF,TGTGCCAGCAGCTCCGGGACGAGTCCCTACGAGCAGTACTTC
TRBJ2-1,TRBV4-1,NA,TRBD2,CASSRAGGFPTEQFF,TGCGCCAGCAGCCGAGCGGGAGGGTTTCCCACTGAGCAGTTCTTC
TRBJ2-1,TRBV30,NA,NA,CAWSPHRQDRCNEQFF,TGTGCCTGGAGCCCACACAGACAGGATCGCTGTAATGAGCAGTTCTTC
TRBJ1-1,TRBV19,NA,NA,CASSLGMTVNTEAFF,TGTGCCAGTAGTTTAGGTATGACAGTGAACACTGAAGCTTTCTTT
TRBJ2-3,TRBV7-7,NA,NA,CASSLGGSRDTQYF,TGTGCCAGCAGCTTAGGGGGGAGTAGAGATACGCAGTATTTT
TRBJ2-3,TRBV2,NA,NA,CASSFRVVGDTQYF,TGTGCCAGCAGTTTCCGGGTCGTGGGGGATACGCAGTATTTT
TRBJ2-7,TRBV6-6,once,TRBD1,CASSPGTGGFHEQYF,TGTGCCAGCAGTCCCGGGACAGGGGGGTTCCACGAGCAGTACTTC
TRBJ1-5,TRBV7-2,NA,NA,CASSTDGNQPQHF,TGTGCCAGCAGCACGGACGGGAATCAGCCCCAGCATTTT
TRBJ2-7,TRBV13,NA,TRBD1,CASSYRQGSGSQYEQYF,TGTGCCAGCAGCTACCGACAGGGTTCGGGTTCCCAATACGAGCAGTACTTC
TRBJ2-4,TRBV15,NA,TRBD2,CATSRASGPIPIQYF,TGTGCCACCAGCAGAGCTAGCGGACCCATCCCTATTCAGTACTTC
TRBJ2-7,TRBV29-1,NA,NA,CSVVWGVSITQESEQYF,TGCAGCGTTGTTTGGGGGGTTAGTATTACCCAGGAGAGCGAGCAGTACTTC